The 9 T cell receptor beta chains reported below all come from one sample, sequenced in a study of Tregs in tolerant kidney transplant recipients. The table came from immunoSEQ multiplex PCR; TCRdb's copy has only in-frame clones and leaves some out. Found here are tens of thousands of clones; the top ten clones hold about 0.85%. The sequencing here drew on CD4+ T cells from blood, taken before the transplant. The receptors derive from a human donor who received a combined kidney and bone marrow transplant.

Remarks on this clone: The read finishes 3 residues shy of the CDR3 end, and the germline J gene is used to complete it. V gene TRBV5-1 combines with J gene TRBJ2-3; the match to TRBD1 covers 10 bases. The CDR3 is made up of 14 amino acids. CDR1 and CDR2 (germline): SGHRS, YFSETQ. The sequenced CDR3 bases are TGCGCCAGCAGCCATGGACAGGGGGACGATCCG. This sequence encodes CASSHGQGDDP. In full, the CDR3 reads CASSHGQGDDPQYF.

Comment on this clone: The read ends 3 residues early relative to the CDR3; the germline J gene fills the gap. This rearrangement joins TRBV6-2 or TRBV6-3 to TRBJ2-1, with 11 bases fitting TRBD2. CDR1 and CDR2 from the germline V gene are MNHEY and SVGEGT. V lost 8 bases, J lost 3 bases, and 12 bases stayed unmatched. The CDR3 contains 17 residues. The part of the CDR3 DNA that was read is TGTGCCAGCGGGTGGGATAGCGGGAGGGCCGGCTACAATGAG. As protein: CASGWDSGRAGYNE. In full, the CDR3 reads CASGWDSGRAGYNEQFF.

In the case of this clone: The CDR3 is cut off 3 residues early in the read; its end comes from the germline J gene. V gene TRBV6-1 combines with J gene TRBJ2-3, with D perhaps TRBD2 (6 bases). Germline V gene data show CDR1 as MNHNS and CDR2 as SASEGT. Deletions cut 0 bases from V and 5 bases from J, with 9 bases between. The CDR3 totals 14 residues. The sequenced CDR3 bases are TGTGCCAGCAGTGAAGCGTCTAGCGAAGATACG. Translating gives CASSEASSEDT. The entire CDR3 protein is CASSEASSEDTQYF.

Remarks on this clone: The DNA ends 3 residues before the CDR3 does, and the rest of the CDR3 is filled in from the germline J gene. This rearrangement joins TRBV19 to TRBJ1-2, with a possible D match to TRBD1 (5 bases). The CDR3 consists of 12 residues. Per germline, CDR1 LNHDA and CDR2 SQIVND (reference sequence). This CDR3 reads CASSPRGDGYTF. The CDR3 bases that were read are TGTGCCAGTAGTCCCCGGGGGGACGGC. The variable domain in full, with the rest retrieved from reference TRBV19 and TRBJ1-2, is DGGITQSPKYLFRKEGQNVTLSCEQNLNHDAMYWYRQDPGQGLRLIYYSQIVNDFQKGDIAEGYSVSREKKESFPLTVTSAQKNPTAFYLCASSPRGDGYTFGSGTRLTVV.

As concerns this clone: Read sequence stops 3 residues before the CDR3 end, and the germline J gene provides the missing end. The chain joins TRBV11-2 to TRBJ1-2, with D tentatively TRBD1 (5 bases). The CDR3 consists of 15 residues. Germline loops: CDR1 SGHAT, CDR2 FQNNGV. CDR3 bases read: TGTGCCAGCAGCTCCCTCTCACAGGCCCCCAAAGGC. This encodes CASSSLSQAPKG. The whole CDR3 region reads CASSSLSQAPKGYTF.

To note about this clone: The read terminates 3 residues ahead of where the CDR3 ends, so the germline J gene completes it. The chain combines TRBV18 with TRBJ2-3, with D perhaps TRBD2 (6 bases). V was pared by 3 bases and J by 5 bases, with 18 bases between. The CDR3 contains 16 residues. The germline V gene encodes CDR1 KGHSH and CDR2 LQKENI. CDR3 amino acids: CASSPVGGPAQDTQYF. The part of the CDR3 DNA that was read is TGTGCCAGCTCACCCGTCGGGGGTCCTGCACAAGATACG.

On this clone: The read terminates 3 residues before the CDR3 end, so the remaining end is supplied by the germline J gene. The chain is built from TRBV2 and TRBJ2-1; 8 bases are shared with TRBD1. Trimming cost V 5 bases and J 0 bases; bases outside gene matches: 9. The CDR3 contains 17 residues. From germline, CDR1 is SNHLY and CDR2 FYNNEI. The chain's CDR3 is CASSPRDRRRSYNEQFF. The DNA read from the CDR3 is TGTGCCAGCAGTCCCAGGGACAGGAGACGCTCCTACAATGAG.

As for this clone: The DNA ends 3 residues before the CDR3 does, and the rest of the CDR3 is filled in from the germline J gene. V is TRBV7-9 and J is TRBJ2-7; 7 positions agree with TRBD1. Germline V gene lookup returns CDR1 SEHNR and CDR2 FQNEAQ (reference sequence). This CDR3 spans 12 amino acids. Unmatched junction bases numbered 4, after V lost 5 bases and J lost 6 bases. The CDR3 DNA, read in part, is TGTGCCAGCAGCCTCGGGACAGCCGAG. This translates into CASSLGTAE. The complete CDR3 reads CASSLGTAEQYF.

A word on this clone: The read is 3 residues too short to cover the CDR3 end, so that end is filled in from the germline J gene. V and J are TRBV5-1 and TRBJ2-2; D remains ambiguous. The length of the CDR3 is 14 residues. Germline loops: CDR1 SGHRS, CDR2 YFSETQ. V lost 0 bases to trimming and J lost 5 bases, with 8 bases between them. The CDR3 reads CASSLGGKTGELFF. The CDR3 bases that were read are TGCGCCAGCAGCTTGGGAGGCAAAACCGGGGAG.